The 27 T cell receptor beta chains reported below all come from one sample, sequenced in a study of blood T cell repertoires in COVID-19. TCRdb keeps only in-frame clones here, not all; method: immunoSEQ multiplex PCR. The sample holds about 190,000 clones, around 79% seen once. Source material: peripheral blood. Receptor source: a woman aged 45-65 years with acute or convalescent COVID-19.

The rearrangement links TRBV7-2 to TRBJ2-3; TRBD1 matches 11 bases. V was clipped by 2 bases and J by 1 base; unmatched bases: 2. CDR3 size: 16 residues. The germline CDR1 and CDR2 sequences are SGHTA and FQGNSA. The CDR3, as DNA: TGTGCCAGCAGCTTACGGACAGGGGGCGGCACAGATACGCAGTATTTT. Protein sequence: CASSLRTGGGTDTQYF.

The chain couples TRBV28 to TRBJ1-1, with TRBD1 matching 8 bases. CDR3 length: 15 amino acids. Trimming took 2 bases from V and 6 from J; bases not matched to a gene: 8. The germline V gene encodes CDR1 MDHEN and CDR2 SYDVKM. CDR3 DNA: TGTGCCAGCAGTTTACAGGGGACAGGTCCCCCTGAAGCTTTCTTT. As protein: CASSLQGTGPPEAFF. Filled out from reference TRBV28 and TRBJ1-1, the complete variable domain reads DVKVTQSSRYLVKRTGEKVFLECVQDMDHENMFWYRQDPGLGLRLIYFSYDVKMKEKGDIPEGYSVSREKKERFSLILESASTNQTSMYLCASSLQGTGPPEAFFGQGTRLTVV.

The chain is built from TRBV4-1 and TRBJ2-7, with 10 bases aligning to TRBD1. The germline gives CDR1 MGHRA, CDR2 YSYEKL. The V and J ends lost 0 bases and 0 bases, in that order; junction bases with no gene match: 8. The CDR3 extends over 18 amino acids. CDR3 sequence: CASSQEAPGTGVSYEQYF. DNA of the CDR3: TGCGCCAGCAGCCAAGAGGCTCCAGGGACAGGGGTCTCCTACGAGCAGTACTTC.

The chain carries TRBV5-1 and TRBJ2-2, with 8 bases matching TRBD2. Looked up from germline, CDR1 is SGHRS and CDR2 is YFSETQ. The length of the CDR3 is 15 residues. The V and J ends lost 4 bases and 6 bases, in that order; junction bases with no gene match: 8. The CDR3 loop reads CASSTGSGAAGELFF. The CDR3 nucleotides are TGCGCCAGCAGCACCGGTAGCGGGGCGGCCGGGGAGCTGTTTTTT.

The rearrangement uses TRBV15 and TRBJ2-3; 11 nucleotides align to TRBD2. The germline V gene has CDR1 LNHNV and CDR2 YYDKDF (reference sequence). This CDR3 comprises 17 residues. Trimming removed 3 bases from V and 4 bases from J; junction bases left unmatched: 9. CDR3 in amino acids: CATSRASGLADPDTQYF. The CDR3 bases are TGTGCCACCAGCAGGGCGTCGGGACTAGCGGACCCAGATACGCAGTATTTT.

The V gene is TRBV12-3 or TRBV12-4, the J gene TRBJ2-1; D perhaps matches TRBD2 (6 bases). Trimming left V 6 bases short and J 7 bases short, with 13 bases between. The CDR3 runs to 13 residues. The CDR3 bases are TGTGCCAGCAGCCGGGAGAGGTGGAATGAGCAGTTCTTC. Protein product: CASSRERWNEQFF.

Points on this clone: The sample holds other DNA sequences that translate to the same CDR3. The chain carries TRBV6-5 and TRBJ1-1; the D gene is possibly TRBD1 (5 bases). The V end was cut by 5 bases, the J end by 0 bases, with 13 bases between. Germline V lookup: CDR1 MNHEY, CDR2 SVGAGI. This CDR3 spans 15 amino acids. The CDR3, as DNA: TGTGCCAGCAGTCCAGACAGATTCATGAACACTGAAGCTTTCTTT. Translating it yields CASSPDRFMNTEAFF.

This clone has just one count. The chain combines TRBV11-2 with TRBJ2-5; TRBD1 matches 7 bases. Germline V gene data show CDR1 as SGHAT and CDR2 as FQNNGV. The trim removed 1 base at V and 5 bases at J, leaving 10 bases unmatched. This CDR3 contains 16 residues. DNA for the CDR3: TGTGCCAGCAGCTTAGGGACAGGAAAATTTCGGGAGACCCAGTACTTC. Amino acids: CASSLGTGKFRETQYF.

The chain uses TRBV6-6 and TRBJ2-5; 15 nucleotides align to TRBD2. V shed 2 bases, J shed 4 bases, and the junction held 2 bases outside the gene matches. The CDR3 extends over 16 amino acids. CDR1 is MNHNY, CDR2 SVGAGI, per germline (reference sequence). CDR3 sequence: CASSYPGLAGGETQYF. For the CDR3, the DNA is TGTGCCAGCAGTTACCCGGGACTAGCGGGAGGAGAGACCCAGTACTTC.

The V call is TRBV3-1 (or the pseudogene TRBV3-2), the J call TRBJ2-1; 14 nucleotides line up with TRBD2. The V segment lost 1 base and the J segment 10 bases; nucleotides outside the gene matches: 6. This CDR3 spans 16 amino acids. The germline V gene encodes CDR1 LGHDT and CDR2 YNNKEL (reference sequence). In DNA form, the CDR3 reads TGTGCCAGCAGCCAAGCGGGACTAGCGGGAGCGGGGGAGCAGTTCTTC. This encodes CASSQAGLAGAGEQFF.

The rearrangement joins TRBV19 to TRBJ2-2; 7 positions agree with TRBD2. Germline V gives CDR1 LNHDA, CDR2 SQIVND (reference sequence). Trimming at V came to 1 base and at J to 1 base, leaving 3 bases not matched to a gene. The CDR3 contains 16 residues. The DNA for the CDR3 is TGTGCCAGTAGTATAGTGGGAGGGATGAACACCGGGGAGCTGTTTTTT. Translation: CASSIVGGMNTGELFF.

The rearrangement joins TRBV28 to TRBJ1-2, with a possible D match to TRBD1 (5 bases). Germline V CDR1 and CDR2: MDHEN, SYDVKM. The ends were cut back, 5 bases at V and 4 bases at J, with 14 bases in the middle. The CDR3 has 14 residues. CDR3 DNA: TGTGCCAGCAGTCGGCGACAGTCTGGCTATGGCTACACCTTC. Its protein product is CASSRRQSGYGYTF.

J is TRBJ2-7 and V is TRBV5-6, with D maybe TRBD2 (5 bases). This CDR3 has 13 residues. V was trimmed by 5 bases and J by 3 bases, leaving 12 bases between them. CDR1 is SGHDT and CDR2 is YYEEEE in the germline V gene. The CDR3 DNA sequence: TGTGCCAGCAGTCCGGGATTAAACTACGAGCAGTACTTC. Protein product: CASSPGLNYEQYF.

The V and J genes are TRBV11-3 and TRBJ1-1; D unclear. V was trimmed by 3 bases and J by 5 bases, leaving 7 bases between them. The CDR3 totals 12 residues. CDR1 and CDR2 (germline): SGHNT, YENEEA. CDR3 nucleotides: TGTGCCAGCAGCTTTTCCGGGACTGAAGCTTTCTTT. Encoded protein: CASSFSGTEAFF.

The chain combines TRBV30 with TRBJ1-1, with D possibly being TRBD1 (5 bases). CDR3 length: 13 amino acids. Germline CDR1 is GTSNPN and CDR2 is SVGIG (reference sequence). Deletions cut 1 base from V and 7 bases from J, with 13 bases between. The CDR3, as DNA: TGTGCCTGGAGTGCAAACAGCCAGGGTGAAGCTTTCTTT. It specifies CAWSANSQGEAFF.

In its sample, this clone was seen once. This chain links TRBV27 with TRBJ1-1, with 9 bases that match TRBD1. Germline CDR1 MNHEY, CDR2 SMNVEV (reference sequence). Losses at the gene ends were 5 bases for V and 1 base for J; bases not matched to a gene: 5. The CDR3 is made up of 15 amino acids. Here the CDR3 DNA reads TGTGCCAGCAGTGGACAGGGGCCATGGAACACTGAAGCTTTCTTT. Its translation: CASSGQGPWNTEAFF.

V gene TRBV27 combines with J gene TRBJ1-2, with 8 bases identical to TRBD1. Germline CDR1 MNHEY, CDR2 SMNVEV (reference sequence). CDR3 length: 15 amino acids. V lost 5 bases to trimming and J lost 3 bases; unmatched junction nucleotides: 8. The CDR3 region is CASSTTDRAYYGYTF. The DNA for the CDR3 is TGTGCCAGCAGTACCACGGACAGGGCGTACTATGGCTACACCTTC.

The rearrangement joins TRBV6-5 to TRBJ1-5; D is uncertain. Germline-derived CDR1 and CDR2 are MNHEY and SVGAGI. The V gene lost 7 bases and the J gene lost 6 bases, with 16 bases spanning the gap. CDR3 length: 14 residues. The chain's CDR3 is CASKLGGERQPQHF. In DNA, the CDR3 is TGTGCCAGCAAATTAGGAGGCGAGCGTCAGCCCCAGCATTTT.

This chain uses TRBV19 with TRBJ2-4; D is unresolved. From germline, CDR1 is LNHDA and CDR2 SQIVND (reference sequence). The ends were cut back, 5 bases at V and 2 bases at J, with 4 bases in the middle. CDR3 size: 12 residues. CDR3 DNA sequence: TGTGCCAGTAGTCCTACCAAAAACATTCAGTACTTC. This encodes CASSPTKNIQYF.

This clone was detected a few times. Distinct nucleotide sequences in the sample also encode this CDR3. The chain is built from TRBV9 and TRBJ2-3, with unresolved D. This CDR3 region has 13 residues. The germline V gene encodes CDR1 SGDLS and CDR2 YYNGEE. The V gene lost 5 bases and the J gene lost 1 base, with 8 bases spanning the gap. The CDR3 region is CASSLSRTDTQYF. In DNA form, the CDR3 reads TGTGCCAGCAGTCTCTCTCGCACAGATACGCAGTATTTT.

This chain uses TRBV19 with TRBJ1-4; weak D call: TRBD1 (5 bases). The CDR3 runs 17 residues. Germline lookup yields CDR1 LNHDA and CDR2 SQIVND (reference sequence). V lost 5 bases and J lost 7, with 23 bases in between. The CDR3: CASSRQVTGGRIEKLFF. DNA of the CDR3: TGTGCCAGTAGTCGCCAAGTAACCGGGGGAAGAATTGAAAAACTGTTTTTT.

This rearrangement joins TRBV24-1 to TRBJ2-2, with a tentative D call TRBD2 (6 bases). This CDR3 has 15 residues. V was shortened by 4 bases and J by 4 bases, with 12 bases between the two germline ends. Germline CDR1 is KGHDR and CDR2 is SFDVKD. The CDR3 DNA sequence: TGTGCCACCAGTGAAACCGGGAGCCTCACCGGGGAGCTGTTTTTT. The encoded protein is CATSETGSLTGELFF.

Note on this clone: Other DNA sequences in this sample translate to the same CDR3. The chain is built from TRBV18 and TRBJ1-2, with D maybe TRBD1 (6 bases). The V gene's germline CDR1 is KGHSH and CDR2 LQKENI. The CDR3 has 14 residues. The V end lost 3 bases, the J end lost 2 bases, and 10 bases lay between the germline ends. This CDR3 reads CASSPGGGNYGYTF. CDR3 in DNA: TGTGCCAGCTCACCGGGAGGGGGGAACTATGGCTACACCTTC.

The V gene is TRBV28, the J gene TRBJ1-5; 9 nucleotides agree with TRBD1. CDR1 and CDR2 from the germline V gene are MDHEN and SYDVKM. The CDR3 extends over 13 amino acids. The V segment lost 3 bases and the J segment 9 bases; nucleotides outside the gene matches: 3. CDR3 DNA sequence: TGTGCCAGCAGTTTGGACAGGGGTAGGCCCCAGCATTTT. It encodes CASSLDRGRPQHF.

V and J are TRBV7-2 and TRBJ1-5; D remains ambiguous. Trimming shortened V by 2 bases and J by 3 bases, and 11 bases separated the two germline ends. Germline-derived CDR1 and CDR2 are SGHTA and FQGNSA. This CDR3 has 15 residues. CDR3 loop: CASSLTRDSNQPQHF. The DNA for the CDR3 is TGTGCCAGCAGCTTAACCCGCGATTCCAATCAGCCCCAGCATTTT.

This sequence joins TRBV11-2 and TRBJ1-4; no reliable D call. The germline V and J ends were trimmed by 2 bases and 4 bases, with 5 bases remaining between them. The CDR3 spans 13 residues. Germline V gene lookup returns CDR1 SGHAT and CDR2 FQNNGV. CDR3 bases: TGTGCCAGCAGCTTATCCCTTAATGAAAAACTGTTTTTT. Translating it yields CASSLSLNEKLFF.

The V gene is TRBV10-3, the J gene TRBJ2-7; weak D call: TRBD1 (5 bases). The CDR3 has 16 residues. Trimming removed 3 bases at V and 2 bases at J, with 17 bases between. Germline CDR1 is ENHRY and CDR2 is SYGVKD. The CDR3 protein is CAISDPTGKGTYEQYF. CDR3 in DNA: TGTGCCATCAGTGATCCTACAGGAAAGGGAACCTACGAGCAGTACTTC.